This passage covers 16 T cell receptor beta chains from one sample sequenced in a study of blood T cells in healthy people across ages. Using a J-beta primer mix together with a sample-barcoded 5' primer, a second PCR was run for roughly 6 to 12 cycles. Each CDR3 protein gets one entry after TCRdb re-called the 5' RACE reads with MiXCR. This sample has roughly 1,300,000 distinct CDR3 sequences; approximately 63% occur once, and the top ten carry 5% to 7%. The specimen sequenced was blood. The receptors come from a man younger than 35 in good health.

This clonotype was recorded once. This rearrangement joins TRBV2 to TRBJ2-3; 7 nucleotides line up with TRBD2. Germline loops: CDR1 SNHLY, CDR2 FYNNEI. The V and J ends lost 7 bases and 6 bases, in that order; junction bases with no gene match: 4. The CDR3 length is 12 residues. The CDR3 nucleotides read TGTGCCAGCATTCCTAGCGGCGATACGCAGTATTTT. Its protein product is CASIPSGDTQYF. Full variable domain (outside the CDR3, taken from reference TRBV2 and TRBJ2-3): EPEVTQTPSHQVTQMGQEVILRCVPISNHLYFYWYRQILGQKVEFLVSFYNNEISEKSEIFDDQFSVERPDGSNFTLKIRSTKLEDSAMYFCASIPSGDTQYFGPGTRLTVL.

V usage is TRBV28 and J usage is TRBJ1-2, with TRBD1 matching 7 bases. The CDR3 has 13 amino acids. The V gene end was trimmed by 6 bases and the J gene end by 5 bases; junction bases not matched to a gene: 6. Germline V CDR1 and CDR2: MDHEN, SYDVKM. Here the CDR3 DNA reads TGTGCCAGCAGCCCGACAGGGAGATATGGCTACACCTTC. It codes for CASSPTGRYGYTF.

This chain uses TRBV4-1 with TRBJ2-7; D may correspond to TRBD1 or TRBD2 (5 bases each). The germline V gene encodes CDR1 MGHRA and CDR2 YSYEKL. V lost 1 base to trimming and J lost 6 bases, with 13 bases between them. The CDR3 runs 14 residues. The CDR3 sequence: CASSQVPGTVEQYF. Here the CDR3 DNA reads TGCGCCAGCAGCCAAGTCCCGGGGACGGTCGAGCAGTACTTC.

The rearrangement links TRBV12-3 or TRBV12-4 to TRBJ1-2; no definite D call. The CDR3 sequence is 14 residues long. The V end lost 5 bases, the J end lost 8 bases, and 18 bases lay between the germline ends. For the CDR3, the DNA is TGTGCCAGCAGTCCGGTCCCCGGGCCCCAAGGCTACACCTTC. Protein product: CASSPVPGPQGYTF.

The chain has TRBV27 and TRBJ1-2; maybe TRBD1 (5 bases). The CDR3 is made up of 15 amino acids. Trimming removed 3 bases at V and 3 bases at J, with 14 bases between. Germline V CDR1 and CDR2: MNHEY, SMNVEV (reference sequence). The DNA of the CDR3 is TGTGCCAGCAGTTTGAAGCTTGGGGGTCACTATGGCTACACCTTC. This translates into CASSLKLGGHYGYTF.

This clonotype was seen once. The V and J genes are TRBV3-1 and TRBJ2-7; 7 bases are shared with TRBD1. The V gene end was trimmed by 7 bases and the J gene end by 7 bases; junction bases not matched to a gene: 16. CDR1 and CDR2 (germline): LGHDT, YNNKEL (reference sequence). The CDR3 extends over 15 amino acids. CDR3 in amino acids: CASNQGDGGYNEQYF. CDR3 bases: TGTGCCAGCAACCAGGGGGACGGAGGTTACAATGAGCAGTACTTC.

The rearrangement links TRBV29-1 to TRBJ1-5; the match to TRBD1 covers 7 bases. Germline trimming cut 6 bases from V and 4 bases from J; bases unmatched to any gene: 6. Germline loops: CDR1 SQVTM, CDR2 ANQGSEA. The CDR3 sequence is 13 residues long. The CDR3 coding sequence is TGCAGCGTCCTGACAGGGCGAAATCAGCCCCAGCATTTT. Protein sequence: CSVLTGRNQPQHF.

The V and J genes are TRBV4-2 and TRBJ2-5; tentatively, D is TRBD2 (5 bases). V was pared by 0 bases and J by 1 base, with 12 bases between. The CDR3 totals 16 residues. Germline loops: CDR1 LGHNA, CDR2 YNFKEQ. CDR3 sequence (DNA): TGTGCCAGCAGCCAAGATATCGGGGAAGTCCAAGAGACCCAGTACTTC. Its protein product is CASSQDIGEVQETQYF.

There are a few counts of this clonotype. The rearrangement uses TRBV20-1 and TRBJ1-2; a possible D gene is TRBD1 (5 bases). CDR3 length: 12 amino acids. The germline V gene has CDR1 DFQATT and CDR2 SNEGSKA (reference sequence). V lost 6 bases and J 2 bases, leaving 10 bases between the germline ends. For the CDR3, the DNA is TGCAGTGCCCCGGGGGAGAACTATGGCTACACCTTC. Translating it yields CSAPGENYGYTF.

CDR3 in DNA: TGTGCCACCAGCACGACCGGGACTAGCTGGGTCAATGAGCAGTACTTC. The encoded protein is CATSTTGTSWVNEQYF. The chain recombines TRBV15 with TRBJ2-5; 9 nucleotides agree with TRBD2. The CDR3 is made up of 16 amino acids. V lost 4 bases and J lost 11; bases outside the gene matches: 17. Germline CDR1 and CDR2: LNHNV and YYDKDF (reference sequence). Using reference TRBV15 and TRBJ2-5 for the parts outside the CDR3, the full variable domain is DAMVIQNPRYQVTQFGKPVTLSCSQTLNHNVMYWYQQKSSQAPKLLFHYYDKDFNNEADTPDNFQSRRPNTSFCFLDIRSPGLGDTAMYLCATSTTGTSWVNEQYFGPGTRLLVL.

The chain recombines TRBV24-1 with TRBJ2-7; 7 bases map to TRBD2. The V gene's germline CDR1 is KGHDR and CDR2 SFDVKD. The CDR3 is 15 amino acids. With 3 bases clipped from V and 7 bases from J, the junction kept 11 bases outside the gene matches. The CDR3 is CATSDGRDPLKEQYF. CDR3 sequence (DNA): TGTGCCACCAGTGATGGGAGGGACCCCTTGAAGGAGCAGTACTTC.

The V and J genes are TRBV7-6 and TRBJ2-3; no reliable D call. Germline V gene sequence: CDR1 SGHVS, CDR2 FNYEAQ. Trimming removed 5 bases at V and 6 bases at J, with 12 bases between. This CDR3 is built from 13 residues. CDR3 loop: CASSVYGYDTQYF. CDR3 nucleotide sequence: TGTGCCAGCAGCGTTTATGGGTATGATACGCAGTATTTT.

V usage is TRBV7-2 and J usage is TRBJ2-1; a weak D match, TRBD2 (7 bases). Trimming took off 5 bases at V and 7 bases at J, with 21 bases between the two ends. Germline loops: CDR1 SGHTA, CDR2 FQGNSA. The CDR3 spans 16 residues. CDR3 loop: CASSLEGGLSMNEQFF. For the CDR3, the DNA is TGTGCCAGCAGCCTAGAGGGGGGGCTTTCCATGAATGAGCAGTTCTTC.

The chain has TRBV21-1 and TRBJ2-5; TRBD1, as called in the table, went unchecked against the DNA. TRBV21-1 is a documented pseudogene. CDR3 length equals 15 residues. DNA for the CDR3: TGTGCCAGCAGCAACCTTTCGGGGGGTAGGAATGAGCAGTACTTC. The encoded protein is CASSNLSGGRNEQYF.

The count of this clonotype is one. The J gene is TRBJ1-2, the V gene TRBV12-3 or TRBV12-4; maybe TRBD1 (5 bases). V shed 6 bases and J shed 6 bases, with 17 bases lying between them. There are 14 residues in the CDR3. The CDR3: CASSPSAGPHGYTF. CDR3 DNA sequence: TGTGCCAGCAGCCCGTCGGCGGGACCGCATGGCTACACCTTC.

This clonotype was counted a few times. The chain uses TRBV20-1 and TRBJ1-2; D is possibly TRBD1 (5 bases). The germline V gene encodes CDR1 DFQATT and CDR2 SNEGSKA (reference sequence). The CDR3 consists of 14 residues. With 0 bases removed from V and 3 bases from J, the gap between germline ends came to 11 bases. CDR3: CSARDRDEYYGYTF. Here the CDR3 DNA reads TGCAGTGCTAGAGACCGGGACGAATACTATGGCTACACCTTC.